This TCR beta chain was sequenced in a study of blood T cell repertoires in COVID-19. The protocol was immunoSEQ multiplex PCR, while the TCRdb copy is restricted to in-frame clones and leaves out a portion. The table records about 40,000 clones, about four fifths of them present only once. Trimming took 3 bases from V and 7 from J, leaving 12 bases between them. The CDR3 extends over 13 amino acids. The V and J genes are TRBV12-3 or TRBV12-4 and TRBJ1-1, with a weak D call TRBD1 (6 bases). This receptor was identified in an older woman with acute or convalescent COVID-19. Source material: peripheral blood. CDR3 nucleotides: TGTGCCAGCAGTTTGGACAGAAATAATGAAGCTTTCTTT. It translates to CASSLDRNNEAFF.